The sequence of this T cell receptor (beta chain) was determined in a study of cytomegalovirus exposure and HLA in healthy donors. Study at large: The study placed about four fifths of its roughly 400 genotyped donors in the Caucasian-associated ancestry cluster.

Germline CDR1 reads WSHSY; CDR2 reads SAAADI. CDR3 size: 14 residues. Study results and caveats: For presence/absence analyses, sequencing depth was assumed to be roughly uniform across donors.

13 Jbeta primers and 60 Vbeta primers were used for the PCR. Only in-frame clones appear in the TCRdb table, and some are missing; sequencing was by immunoSEQ multiplex PCR. The sample comprises around 170,000 clones, almost 80% of which are singletons, and more than 1.3% rests with the top ten. A note on this clone: Its antigen is still unknown.

Sequences were obtained from PBMCs. The clonotype originates from a male donor in good health and CMV-seronegative. The chain couples TRBV10-2 to TRBJ2-5; no firm D call. The tail of the sequence fits TRBJ2-7 better, so the J call may be wrong. CDR3 nucleotides: TGCGCCAGCTCGTTACTGATGCATTCCTACGAGCAGTACTTC. Translated: CASSLLMHSYEQYF.